This T cell receptor beta chain was sequenced in a study of Ad26.COV2.S vaccination and SARS-CoV-2 variants. Across the study: Ad26.COV2.S given intramuscularly, once or twice 56 days apart. General observations from the study: Vaccine recipients had higher spike-specific TCR breadth than placebo recipients. Substantial breadth was reported for post-vaccination spike-specific CD8+ and CD4+ T cells.

Worth noting for this clone: Its antigen remains unidentified.

TCRdb's copy holds only in-frame clones and misses some; the assay was immunoSEQ multiplex PCR. The sample shows roughly 510,000 clones, around 88% of them seen only once. Treatment in this sample: around 19 received Ad26.COV2.S at low or high dose, single or two shots; about five received placebo; per-sample allocation not given. Day 63 following the first vaccine or placebo injection was when the samples were taken. Ad26.COV2.S expressed prefusion-stabilized spike from the original Wuhan strain. Germline V lookup: CDR1 LNHDA, CDR2 SQIVND (reference sequence). With 6 bases clipped from V and 7 bases from J, the junction kept 4 bases outside the gene matches. This CDR3 spans 15 amino acids.

The chain uses TRBV19 and TRBJ2-1, with 15 bases matching TRBD2. Sequencing used peripheral blood, obtained in a trial of Ad26.COV2.S vaccine versus placebo. The clonotype originates from a person aged 18-60 years who received the Ad26.COV2.S COVID-19 vaccine or a placebo. CDR3 sequence (DNA): TGTGCCAGTAGAGGGACTAGCGGGAGGATGAATGAGCAGTTCTTC. It encodes CASRGTSGRMNEQFF.